The T cell receptor (beta chain) described here comes from a study of cytomegalovirus exposure and HLA in healthy donors. Across the study: Early on, a data release was issued that held 80 million to 90 million unique TCRs from HLA-typed donors. Study outcomes and limitations: V- and J-gene trimming of TCR beta was linked (in a later analysis) to a missense DCLRE1C variant. Cytomegalovirus status was reportedly diagnosed by the classifier with high sensitivity and specificity.

There are 14 residues in the CDR3. CDR1 and CDR2 from the germline V gene are SEHNR and FQNEAQ (reference sequence). The J segment lost 4 bases and the V segment lost 6 bases, leaving 5 bases of the junction unmatched. PCR used 60 Vbeta primers and 13 Jbeta primers. TCRdb keeps only in-frame clones here, not all; method: immunoSEQ multiplex PCR. The sample includes under 150,000 clones, around a tenth of them seen just once. In regard to this clone: The antigen is unknown.

The TCR comes from a man under 40 in good health and CMV-seronegative. The chain has TRBV7-9 and TRBJ2-1, with 8 bases lining up with TRBD1. Material for sequencing was PBMCs. CDR3 loop: CASSVTGDYNEQFF. Written as DNA, the CDR3 is TGTGCCAGCAGTGTGACAGGGGATTACAATGAGCAGTTCTTC.